Reported below is one T cell receptor (beta chain). Other DNA variants within this sample encode the same CDR3. These data belong to a study of shared clonotypes between healthy human individuals. CD8 cells regarded as naive lacked CD45RO, were positively chosen for CCR7, and omitted terminally differentiated effector memory CD45RA+ cells. Libraries were prepared by immunoSEQ multiplex PCR; TCRdb keeps only in-frame clonotypes and omits some of them. The sample contains some 2.1 million clones, about 93% of which appear only once. The origin of this receptor is a man aged 18 to 29 in good health. Some clones in this sample may be carry-over from other donors' samples. The material sequenced was naive CD8+ T cells from PBMCs.

The CDR3 is CASSDGGGTYEQYF. In DNA, the CDR3 is TGCGCCAGCAGTGACGGGGGGGGAACCTACGAGCAGTACTTC. V and J are TRBV10-1 and TRBJ2-7, with TRBD2 identical over 8 bases. V was pared by 3 bases and J by 2 bases, with 3 bases of the junction left unmatched. The CDR3 sequence is 14 residues long. The V gene's germline CDR1 is WNHNN and CDR2 SYGVQD (reference sequence).